What follows are 27 T cell receptor beta chains derived from one specimen sequenced in a study of identical twins (dated by TCRdb to the mid-2010s). Library preparation employed 5' RACE. Sequencer: Illumina HiSeq 2000. TCRdb redid the processing of the public reads, applying fastp at Q25 and MiXCR, and retained in-frame beta chains. Rows matching on CDR3 protein sequence are summarized as one entry with the most common DNA and genes. The sample table holds hundreds of thousands of distinct CDR3 sequences, of which around 12% were seen once. Around 1.5% of the sample is in the top ten clones. These data were also reused for a study on yellow fever vaccine responses in identical twins.

Sample: PBMCs. The receptors stem from a woman between 18 and 29 years old in good health.

This clonotype was seen more than once but under ten times. This sequence joins TRBV18 and TRBJ2-2; TRBD1 might be the D (5 bases). Looked up from germline, CDR1 is KGHSH and CDR2 is LQKENI. The V end was cut by 3 bases, the J end by 0 bases, with 14 bases between. The CDR3 is 17 residues long. Here the CDR3 DNA reads TGTGCCAGCTCACCGACAGTGCCCGCTACGAACACCGGGGAGCTGTTTTTT. Encoded protein: CASSPTVPATNTGELFF.

This chain uses TRBV12-3 or TRBV12-4 with TRBJ1-2, with 9 bases matching TRBD1. Germline trimming cut 6 bases from V and 8 bases from J; bases unmatched to any gene: 10. CDR3 length equals 14 residues. The CDR3 sequence: CASSLTGTGTGYTF. CDR3 nucleotide sequence: TGTGCCAGCAGCCTAACCGGGACAGGGACAGGCTACACCTTC.

There are a few counts of this clonotype. V gene TRBV28 combines with J gene TRBJ2-1; 12 bases map to TRBD1. V shed 2 bases and J 9 bases; nucleotides not matched to a gene: 5. Germline CDR1 and CDR2: MDHEN and SYDVKM. The CDR3 is 15 residues long. The CDR3 coding sequence is TGTGCCAGCAGTTTACCCGGGACAGGGGGCACTGAGCAGTTCTTC. This sequence encodes CASSLPGTGGTEQFF.

This chain joins TRBV11-3 and TRBJ2-1; D is unresolved. Germline CDR1 is SGHNT and CDR2 is YENEEA. V shed 6 bases and J shed 0 bases, with 12 bases lying between them. The CDR3 is made up of 15 amino acids. CDR3 sequence (DNA): TGTGCCAGCAGACCGGACCATGACTCCTACAATGAGCAGTTCTTC. Translated, it gives CASRPDHDSYNEQFF.

The CDR3 nucleotides are TGTGCCAGCAGCGTACTAGCGGGAGTGGGGGAGACCCAGTACTTC. This sequence encodes CASSVLAGVGETQYF. The rearrangement uses TRBV7-8 and TRBJ2-5; TRBD2 aligns across 11 bases. The germline gives CDR1 SGHVS, CDR2 FQNEAQ. The CDR3 has 15 amino acids. The V segment lost 5 bases and the J segment 5 bases; nucleotides outside the gene matches: 7.

The chain couples TRBV4-1 to TRBJ2-5; TRBD2 is a possible D gene (6 bases). The germline CDR1 and CDR2 sequences are MGHRA and YSYEKL. Trimming cost V 3 bases and J 5 bases, with 13 bases left between them. This CDR3 is built from 14 residues. This CDR3 reads CASSHPGTLETQYF. The CDR3, as DNA: TGCGCCAGCAGCCACCCCGGGACTCTCGAGACCCAGTACTTC.

The chain carries TRBV15 and TRBJ2-1; D may be TRBD1 or TRBD2 (5 bases each). CDR1 and CDR2 (germline): LNHNV, YYDKDF (reference sequence). This CDR3 region has 15 residues. Trimming removed 2 bases from V and 4 bases from J, with 12 bases in between. The CDR3 region is CATSRLNGAYNEQFF. Here the CDR3 DNA reads TGTGCCACCAGCAGACTCAACGGGGCATACAATGAGCAGTTCTTC. The entire variable domain, with the rest obtained from reference TRBV15 and TRBJ2-1, is as follows: DAMVIQNPRYQVTQFGKPVTLSCSQTLNHNVMYWYQQKSSQAPKLLFHYYDKDFNNEADTPDNFQSRRPNTSFCFLDIRSPGLGDTAMYLCATSRLNGAYNEQFFGPGTRLTVL.

This clonotype was counted between two and nine times. The J gene is TRBJ2-5, the V gene TRBV5-6; the match to TRBD2 covers 7 bases. The length of the CDR3 is 16 residues. The J segment lost 1 base and the V segment lost 5 bases, leaving 11 bases of the junction unmatched. CDR1 and CDR2 from the germline V gene are SGHDT and YYEEEE. The CDR3 sequence is CASRETAGARQETQYF. The CDR3 DNA reads TGTGCCAGCAGGGAAACGGCGGGAGCCCGCCAAGAGACCCAGTACTTC.

The V and J genes are TRBV12-3 or TRBV12-4 and TRBJ1-1, with a tentative D call TRBD1 (5 bases). The CDR3 is 14 amino acids. The V end lost 1 base, the J end lost 11 bases, and 17 bases lay between the germline ends. The CDR3 region is CASSLGAQGGEAFF. The CDR3 region has the DNA TGTGCCAGCAGTTTAGGGGCTCAGGGAGGTGAGGCTTTCTTT.

This clonotype showed up just a few times. This chain links TRBV12-3 or TRBV12-4 with TRBJ2-7; D unclear. The length of the CDR3 is 18 residues. V lost 7 bases, J lost 0 bases, and 25 bases lay in between. CDR3 bases: TGTGCCAGCACCCCCGAATCATGGCAAAGCATGAGCTCCTACGAGCAGTACGTC. Translated, it gives CASTPESWQSMSSYEQYV.

This clonotype has a count of ten or more. This chain connects TRBV4-1 to TRBJ1-2, with 7 bases lining up with TRBD1. The CDR3 totals 14 residues. V trimming: 0 bases; J trimming: 7 bases; junction bases outside the gene matches: 5. The germline V gene has CDR1 MGHRA and CDR2 YSYEKL. Written as DNA, the CDR3 is TGCGCCAGCAGCCAAGAAGACAGGGTTGGTGGCTACACCTTC. Amino acids: CASSQEDRVGGYTF.

The sample holds many counts of this clonotype. The chain is built from TRBV10-3 and TRBJ2-3; weak D call: TRBD1 (5 bases). V lost 3 bases to trimming and J lost 2 bases, with 9 bases between them. Germline CDR1 is ENHRY and CDR2 is SYGVKD. This CDR3 has 14 residues. The CDR3 here is CAISDLTATDTQYF. Written as DNA, the CDR3 is TGTGCCATCAGTGATCTGACAGCCACAGATACGCAGTATTTT.

This clonotype was seen a handful of times. The V call is TRBV10-3, the J call TRBJ2-3; D remains unclear. Germline CDR1 reads ENHRY; CDR2 reads SYGVKD. This CDR3 contains 17 residues. Deletions cut 0 bases from V and 0 bases from J, with 13 bases between. In DNA, the CDR3 is TGTGCCATCAGTGAGTCGACATGGACCGTTAGCACAGATACGCAGTATTTT. As protein: CAISESTWTVSTDTQYF.

This clonotype was observed a few times. This rearrangement joins TRBV10-3 to TRBJ1-2, with unresolved D. The CDR3 sequence is 13 residues long. The germline V and J ends were trimmed by 2 bases and 8 bases, with 12 bases remaining between them. From germline, CDR1 is ENHRY and CDR2 SYGVKD. The chain's CDR3 is CAISEDPAPGYTF. In DNA, the CDR3 is TGTGCCATCAGTGAGGACCCGGCCCCCGGCTACACCTTC.

This clonotype turned up a few times. The chain has TRBV27 and TRBJ2-7; unclear D gene. Germline CDR1 reads MNHEY; CDR2 reads SMNVEV (reference sequence). The CDR3 runs to 15 residues. V was shortened by 2 bases and J by 5 bases, with 16 bases between the two germline ends. CDR3 nucleotide sequence: TGTGCCAGCAGTTTACTTCGCCGAGGTACCCACGAGCAGTACTTC. Its protein product is CASSLLRRGTHEQYF.

In its sample, this clonotype was seen many times. The rearrangement joins TRBV20-1 to TRBJ2-5; 11 nucleotides line up with TRBD2. Germline lookup yields CDR1 DFQATT and CDR2 SNEGSKA (reference sequence). J was trimmed by 5 bases and V by 4 bases; bases with no gene match: 18. CDR3 length: 18 amino acids. DNA of the CDR3: TGCAGTGCTACTGACCCTCCAGCTAGCGGGGGGAATGGGGAGACCCAGTACTTC. It is translated as CSATDPPASGGNGETQYF.

The V gene is TRBV7-6, the J gene TRBJ2-6; D possibly corresponds to TRBD2 (6 bases). Germline CDR1 is SGHVS and CDR2 is FNYEAQ. The germline V and J ends were trimmed by 1 base and 0 bases, with 13 bases remaining between them. This CDR3 is built from 18 residues. The CDR3 is CASSLGTSPFSGANVLTF. The DNA for the CDR3 is TGTGCCAGCAGCTTAGGTACTAGCCCCTTCTCTGGGGCCAACGTCCTGACTTTC.

This clonotype occurred a few times. The J gene is TRBJ2-1, the V gene TRBV20-1; no clear D. This CDR3 is 12 amino acids long. CDR1 is DFQATT and CDR2 is SNEGSKA in the germline V gene (reference sequence). Trimming left V 3 bases short and J 2 bases short, with 5 bases between. CDR3: CSASATYNEQFF. In DNA form, the CDR3 reads TGCAGTGCTAGCGCAACCTACAATGAGCAGTTCTTC.

This clonotype was recorded a few times. The DNA of the CDR3 is TGTGCCATCAGTGAAGGTCTAGCGGGGAGTGGACAGTTCTTC. Amino acids: CAISEGLAGSGQFF. This rearrangement joins TRBV10-3 to TRBJ2-1, with 9 bases identical to TRBD2. The CDR3 has 14 residues. Per the germline V gene, CDR1 is ENHRY and CDR2 is SYGVKD. V trimming: 3 bases; J trimming: 13 bases; junction bases outside the gene matches: 10.

This chain links TRBV5-1 with TRBJ2-7, with D perhaps TRBD1 (5 bases). The CDR3 is 13 amino acids. Per germline, CDR1 SGHRS and CDR2 YFSETQ. Trimming took 3 bases from V and 0 from J, leaving 7 bases between them. The chain's CDR3 is CASSYDSSYEQYF. For the CDR3, the DNA is TGCGCCAGCAGCTACGACAGCTCCTACGAGCAGTACTTC.

This clonotype has ten or more counts. J is TRBJ2-5 and V is TRBV12-3 or TRBV12-4, with 10 bases identical to TRBD2. Trimming took 5 bases from V and 7 from J; bases not matched to a gene: 7. The CDR3 has 14 amino acids. The CDR3 DNA reads as TGTGCCAGCAGTCGAAGCGGGGGGGGTGTGACCCAGTACTTC. This codes for CASSRSGGGVTQYF.

The rearrangement joins TRBV27 to TRBJ1-1; TRBD1 is a possible D gene (5 bases). CDR3 length equals 14 residues. Germline lookup yields CDR1 MNHEY and CDR2 SMNVEV (reference sequence). Trimming stripped 4 bases from V and 6 bases from J, with 15 bases between. The CDR3: CASSYRNRGAEAFF. The CDR3 coding sequence is TGTGCCAGCAGTTACCGAAATAGGGGTGCTGAAGCTTTCTTT.

The rearrangement joins TRBV3-1 to TRBJ2-3, with 10 nucleotides matching TRBD2. Looked up from germline, CDR1 is LGHDT and CDR2 is YNNKEL (reference sequence). Unmatched junction bases numbered 10, after V lost 0 bases and J lost 4 bases. The CDR3 length is 18 residues. CDR3 region: CASSQDRPSGRDPDTQYF. Written as DNA, the CDR3 is TGTGCCAGCAGCCAAGATCGGCCGAGCGGGAGGGACCCAGATACGCAGTATTTT.

For the CDR3, the DNA is TGTGCCAGCAGCCAACCACGCCCCGAGCAGTTCTTC. Amino acid sequence: CASSQPRPEQFF. The V gene is TRBV6-5, the J gene TRBJ2-1; D unresolved. V lost 6 bases and J 10 bases, leaving 13 bases between the germline ends. CDR1 and CDR2 (germline): MNHEY, SVGAGI. The CDR3 runs to 12 residues.

The chain combines TRBV27 with TRBJ2-5; D perhaps matches TRBD1 (6 bases). The germline V gene has CDR1 MNHEY and CDR2 SMNVEV (reference sequence). V was trimmed by 3 bases and J by 5 bases, leaving 13 bases between them. The CDR3 extends over 14 amino acids. The CDR3 reads CASSFEGVGETQYF. As DNA, the CDR3 is TGTGCCAGCAGTTTTGAGGGGGTTGGGGAGACCCAGTACTTC.

This clonotype came up many times. This rearrangement joins TRBV4-1 to TRBJ2-7, with unresolved D. The CDR3 sequence is 15 residues long. Germline lookup yields CDR1 MGHRA and CDR2 YSYEKL. Between the trimmed V and J ends, which lost 1 base and 0 bases, there was a span of 10 bases. CDR3 DNA: TGCGCCAGCAGCCAAGGACAATCGAGCTCCTACGAGCAGTACTTC. Protein product: CASSQGQSSSYEQYF.

This clonotype came up a few times. The V gene is TRBV11-2, the J gene TRBJ2-1, with D possibly being TRBD2 (5 bases). The germline gives CDR1 SGHAT, CDR2 FQNNGV. The CDR3 has 14 amino acids. Between the trimmed V and J ends, which lost 3 bases and 7 bases, there was a span of 13 bases. CDR3: CASSLREIGNEQFF. In DNA form, the CDR3 reads TGTGCCAGCAGCTTGAGGGAAATCGGGAATGAGCAGTTCTTC.